The clone carrying this T cell receptor (beta chain) was counted ten times or more. The antigen remains unidentified. The CDR3 sequence is 16 residues long. Germline lookup yields CDR1 MDHEN and CDR2 SYDVKM. The ends lost 5 bases at V and 1 base at J; junction bases unmatched: 8. This specimen comes from a study of regulatory T cells in long-lasting Graves disease. Study-wide findings and caveats: Patients with persistent Graves' had lower TCR diversity than newly diagnosed patients.

The authors built TCR beta libraries using iRepertoire HTBI primers and Arm-PCR of CDR3 regions. MiXCR was run by TCRdb on the multiplex PCR reads, yielding one entry per CDR3 protein. There are around 400,000 distinct CDR3 sequences in the sample; 15% occur only once, and around 7.6% lies in the top ten. Time point: newly diagnosed GD, antithyroid drugs for less than 3 months. After RNA was extracted from PBMCs, the TCR library was made from it. Another study also made use of these data, one on T cells in Graves' hyperthyroidism and ophthalmopathy. That source adds: Graves' hyperthyroidism was deemed stable given no ophthalmopathy progression within 18 months. In patients aged 18 to 65, hyperthyroidism was newly diagnosed, with duration under 2 months. From stable hyperthyroidism, ophthalmopathy was separated by a 13 V-J model.

This TCR was sampled from a woman in her thirties or forties with Graves disease. Sequences were derived from peripheral blood mononuclear cells (PBMCs), sampled at new diagnosis, from a patient treated with antithyroid drugs. This chain connects TRBV28 to TRBJ2-1; 7 bases align to TRBD2. The CDR3 spells CASSPTKGLSYNEQFF. In nucleotides, the CDR3 is TGTGCCAGCAGTCCCACTAAGGGACTATCCTACAATGAGCAGTTCTTC.